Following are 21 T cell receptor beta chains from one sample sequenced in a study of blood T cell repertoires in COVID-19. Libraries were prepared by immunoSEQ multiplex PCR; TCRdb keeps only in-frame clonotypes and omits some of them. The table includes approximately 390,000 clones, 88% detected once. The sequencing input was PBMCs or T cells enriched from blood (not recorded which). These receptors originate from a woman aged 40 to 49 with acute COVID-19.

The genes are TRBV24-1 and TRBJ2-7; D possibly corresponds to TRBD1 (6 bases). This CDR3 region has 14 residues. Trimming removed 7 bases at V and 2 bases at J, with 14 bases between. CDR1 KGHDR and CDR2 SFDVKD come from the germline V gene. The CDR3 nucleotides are TGTGCCACCAGCCCCGGGACATTTGCCTACGAGCAGTACTTC. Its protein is CATSPGTFAYEQYF.

As DNA, the CDR3 is TGTGCCAGCAGCATTACAGGGGTGCACGGGGAGCTGTTTTTT. This translates into CASSITGVHGELFF. The V call is TRBV7-2, the J call TRBJ2-2; 7 nucleotides line up with TRBD1. The CDR3 sequence is 14 residues long. V dropped 5 bases and J dropped 7; count of bases not matched to a gene: 7. Germline CDR1 reads SGHTA; CDR2 reads FQGNSA.

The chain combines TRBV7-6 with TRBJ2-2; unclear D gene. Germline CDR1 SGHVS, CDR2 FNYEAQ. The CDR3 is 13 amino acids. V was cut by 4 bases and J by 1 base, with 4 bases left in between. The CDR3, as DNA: TGTGCCAGCAGCTCGGGGAACACCGGGGAGCTGTTTTTT. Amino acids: CASSSGNTGELFF.

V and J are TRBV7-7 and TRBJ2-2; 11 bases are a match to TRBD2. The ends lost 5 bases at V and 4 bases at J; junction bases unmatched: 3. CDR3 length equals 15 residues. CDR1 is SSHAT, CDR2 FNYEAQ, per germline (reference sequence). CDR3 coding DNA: TGTGCCAGCAGCCCCGGACTAGCGGGCACCGGGGAGCTGTTTTTT. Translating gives CASSPGLAGTGELFF.

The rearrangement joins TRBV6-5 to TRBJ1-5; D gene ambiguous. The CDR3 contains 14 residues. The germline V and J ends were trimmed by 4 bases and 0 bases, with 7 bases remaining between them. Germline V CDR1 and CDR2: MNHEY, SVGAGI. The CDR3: CASSSQYSNQPQHF. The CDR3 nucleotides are TGTGCCAGCAGTTCACAGTATAGCAATCAGCCCCAGCATTTT.

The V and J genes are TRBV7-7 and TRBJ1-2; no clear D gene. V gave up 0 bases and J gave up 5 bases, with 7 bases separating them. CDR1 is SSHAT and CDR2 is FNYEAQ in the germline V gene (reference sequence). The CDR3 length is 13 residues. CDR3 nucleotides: TGTGCCAGCAGCTTAGCGCGGGGATATGGCTACACCTTC. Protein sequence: CASSLARGYGYTF.

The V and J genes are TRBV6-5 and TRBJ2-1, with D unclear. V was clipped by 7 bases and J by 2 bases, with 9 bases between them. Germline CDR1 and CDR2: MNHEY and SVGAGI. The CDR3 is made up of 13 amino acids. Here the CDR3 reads CASNSFTYNEQFF. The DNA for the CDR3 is TGTGCCAGCAACTCCTTTACCTACAATGAGCAGTTCTTC.

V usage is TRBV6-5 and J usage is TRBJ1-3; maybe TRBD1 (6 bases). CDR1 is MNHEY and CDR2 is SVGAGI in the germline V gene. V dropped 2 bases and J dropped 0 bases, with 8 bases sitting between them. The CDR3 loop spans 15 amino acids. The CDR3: CASSYQGSSGNTIYF. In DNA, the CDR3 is TGTGCCAGCAGTTACCAGGGGAGCTCTGGAAACACCATATATTTT.

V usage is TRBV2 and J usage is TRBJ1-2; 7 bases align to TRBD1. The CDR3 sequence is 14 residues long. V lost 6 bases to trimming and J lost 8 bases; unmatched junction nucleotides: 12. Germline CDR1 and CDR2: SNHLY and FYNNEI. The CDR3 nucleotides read TGTGCCAGCAGCGTTGACAGGGCTTCCTGGGGCTACACCTTC. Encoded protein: CASSVDRASWGYTF. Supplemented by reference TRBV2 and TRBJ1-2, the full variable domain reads EPEVTQTPSHQVTQMGQEVILRCVPISNHLYFYWYRQILGQKVEFLVSFYNNEISEKSEIFDDQFSVERPDGSNFTLKIRSTKLEDSAMYFCASSVDRASWGYTFGSGTRLTVV.

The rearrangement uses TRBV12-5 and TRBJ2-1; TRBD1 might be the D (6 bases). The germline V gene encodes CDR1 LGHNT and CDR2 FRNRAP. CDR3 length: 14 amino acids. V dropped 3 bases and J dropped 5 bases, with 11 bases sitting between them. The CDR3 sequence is CASGFGTLHNEQFF. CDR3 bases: TGTGCTAGTGGTTTCGGGACACTTCACAATGAGCAGTTCTTC.

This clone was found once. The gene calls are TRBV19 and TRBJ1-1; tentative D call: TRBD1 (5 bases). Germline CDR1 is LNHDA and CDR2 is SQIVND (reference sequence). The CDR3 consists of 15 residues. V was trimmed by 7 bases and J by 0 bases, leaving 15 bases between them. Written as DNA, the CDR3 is TGTGCCAGTATGTGGGGAAACAGGATGAACACTGAAGCTTTCTTT. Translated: CASMWGNRMNTEAFF.

The CDR3: CSVDGGDRRDSEQFF. The CDR3 coding sequence is TGCAGCGTTGATGGGGGGGACAGGCGGGACAGTGAGCAGTTCTTC. The chain employs TRBV29-1 and TRBJ2-1; possible D gene TRBD1, 8 bases. Germline V CDR1 and CDR2: SQVTM, ANQGSEA. The CDR3 is 15 residues long. V lost 3 bases and J lost 9, with 21 bases in between.

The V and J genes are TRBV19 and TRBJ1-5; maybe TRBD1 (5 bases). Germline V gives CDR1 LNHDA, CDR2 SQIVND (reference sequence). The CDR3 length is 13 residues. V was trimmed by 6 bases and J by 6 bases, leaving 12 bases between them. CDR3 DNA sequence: TGTGCCAGTAGCCCGGGGGACGGTCAGCCCCAGCATTTT. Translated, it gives CASSPGDGQPQHF.

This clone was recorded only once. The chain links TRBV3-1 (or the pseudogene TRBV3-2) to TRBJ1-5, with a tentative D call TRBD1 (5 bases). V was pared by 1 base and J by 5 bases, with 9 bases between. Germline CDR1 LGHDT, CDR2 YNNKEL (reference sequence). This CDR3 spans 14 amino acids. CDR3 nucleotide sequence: TGTGCCAGCAGCCAAGGGGGCAGTTATCAGCCCCAGCATTTT. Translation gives CASSQGGSYQPQHF.

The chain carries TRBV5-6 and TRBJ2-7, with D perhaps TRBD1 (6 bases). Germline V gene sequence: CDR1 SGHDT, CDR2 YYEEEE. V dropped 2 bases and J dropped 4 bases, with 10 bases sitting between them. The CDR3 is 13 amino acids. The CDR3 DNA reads TGTGCCAGCAGCTTTAGGGGGATTTACGAGCAGTACTTC. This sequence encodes CASSFRGIYEQYF.

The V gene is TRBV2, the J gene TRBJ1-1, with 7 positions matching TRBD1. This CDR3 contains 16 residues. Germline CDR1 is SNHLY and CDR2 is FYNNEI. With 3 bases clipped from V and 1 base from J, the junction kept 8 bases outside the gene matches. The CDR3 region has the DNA TGTGCCAGCAGTGACGAGATAGGGACAGCGAACACTGAAGCTTTCTTT. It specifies CASSDEIGTANTEAFF. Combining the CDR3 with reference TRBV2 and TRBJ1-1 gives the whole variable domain EPEVTQTPSHQVTQMGQEVILRCVPISNHLYFYWYRQILGQKVEFLVSFYNNEISEKSEIFDDQFSVERPDGSNFTLKIRSTKLEDSAMYFCASSDEIGTANTEAFFGQGTRLTVV.

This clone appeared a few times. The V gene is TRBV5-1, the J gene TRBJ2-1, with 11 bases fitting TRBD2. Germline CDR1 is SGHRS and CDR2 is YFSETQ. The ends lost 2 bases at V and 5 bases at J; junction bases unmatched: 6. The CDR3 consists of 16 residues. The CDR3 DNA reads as TGCGCCAGCAGCTTCGTTAGCGGGGGGGTTCACAATGAGCAGTTCTTC. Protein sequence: CASSFVSGGVHNEQFF.

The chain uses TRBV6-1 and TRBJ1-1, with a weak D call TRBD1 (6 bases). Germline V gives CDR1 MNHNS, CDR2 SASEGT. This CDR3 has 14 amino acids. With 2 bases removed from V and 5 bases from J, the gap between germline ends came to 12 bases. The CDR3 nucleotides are TGTGCCAGCAGTGAACAGGGGCGGAGGACTGAAGCTTTCTTT. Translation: CASSEQGRRTEAFF.

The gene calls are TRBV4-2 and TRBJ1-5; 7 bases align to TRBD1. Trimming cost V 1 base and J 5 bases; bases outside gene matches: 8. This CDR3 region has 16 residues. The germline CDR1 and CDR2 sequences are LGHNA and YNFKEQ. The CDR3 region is CASSQGVNRGHQPQHF. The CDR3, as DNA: TGTGCCAGCAGCCAAGGAGTTAACAGGGGTCATCAGCCCCAGCATTTT.

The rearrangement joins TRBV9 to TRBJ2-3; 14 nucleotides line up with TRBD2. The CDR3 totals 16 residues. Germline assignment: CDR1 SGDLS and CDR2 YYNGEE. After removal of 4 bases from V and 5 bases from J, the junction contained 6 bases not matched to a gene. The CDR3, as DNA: TGTGCCAGCAGCCCAGGGACTAGCGGGGGAGGAGATACGCAGTATTTT. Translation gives CASSPGTSGGGDTQYF.

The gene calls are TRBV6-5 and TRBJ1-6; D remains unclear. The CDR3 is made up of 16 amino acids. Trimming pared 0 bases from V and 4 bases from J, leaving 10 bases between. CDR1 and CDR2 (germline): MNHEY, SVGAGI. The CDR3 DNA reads TGTGCCAGCAGTTACTCGATTAGCGGATATAATTCACCCCTCCACTTT. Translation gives CASSYSISGYNSPLHF.